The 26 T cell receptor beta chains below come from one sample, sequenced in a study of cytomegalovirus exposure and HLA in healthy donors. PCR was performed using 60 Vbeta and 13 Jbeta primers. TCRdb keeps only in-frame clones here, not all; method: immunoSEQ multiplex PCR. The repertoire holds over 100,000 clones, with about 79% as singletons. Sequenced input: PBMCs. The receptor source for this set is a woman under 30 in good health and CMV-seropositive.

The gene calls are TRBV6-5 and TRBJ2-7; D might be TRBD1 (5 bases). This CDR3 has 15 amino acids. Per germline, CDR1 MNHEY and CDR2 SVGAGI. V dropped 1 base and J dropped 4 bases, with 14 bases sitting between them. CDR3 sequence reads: CASSYFGARPYEQYF. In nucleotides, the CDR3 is TGTGCCAGCAGTTACTTTGGGGCCCGCCCTTACGAGCAGTACTTC.

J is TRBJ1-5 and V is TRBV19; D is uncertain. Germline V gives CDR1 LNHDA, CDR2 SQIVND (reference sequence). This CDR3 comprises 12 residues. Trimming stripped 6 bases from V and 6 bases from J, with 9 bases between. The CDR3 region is CASSLPPQPQHF. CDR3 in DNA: TGTGCCAGTAGCCTACCCCCTCAGCCCCAGCATTTT.

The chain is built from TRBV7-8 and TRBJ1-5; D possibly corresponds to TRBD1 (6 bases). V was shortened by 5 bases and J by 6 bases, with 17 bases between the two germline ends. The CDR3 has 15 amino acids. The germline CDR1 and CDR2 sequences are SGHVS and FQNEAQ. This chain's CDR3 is CASSQDSGGGQPQHF. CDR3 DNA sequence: TGTGCCAGCAGCCAGGACAGCGGGGGAGGTCAGCCCCAGCATTTT.

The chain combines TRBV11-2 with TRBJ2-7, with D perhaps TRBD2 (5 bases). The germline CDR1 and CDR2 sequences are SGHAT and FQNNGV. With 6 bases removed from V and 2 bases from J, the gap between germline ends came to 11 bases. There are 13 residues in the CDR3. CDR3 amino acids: CASSRDGTYEQYF. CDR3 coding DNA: TGTGCCAGCAGTAGAGACGGGACCTACGAGCAGTACTTC.

This CDR3 is CASSSGTSGTGAYEQFF. Here the CDR3 DNA reads TGTGCCAGCAGCTCTGGGACTAGCGGGACGGGGGCCTATGAGCAGTTCTTC. V and J are TRBV7-3 and TRBJ2-1, with 13 bases lining up with TRBD2. In germline, CDR1 is SGHTA, CDR2 FQGTGA. The length of the CDR3 is 17 residues. V trimming: 4 bases; J trimming: 8 bases; junction bases outside the gene matches: 11.

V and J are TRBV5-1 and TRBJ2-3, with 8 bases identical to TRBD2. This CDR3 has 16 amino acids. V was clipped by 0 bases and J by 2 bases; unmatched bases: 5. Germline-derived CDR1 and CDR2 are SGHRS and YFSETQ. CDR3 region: CASSLVSGGYTDTQYF. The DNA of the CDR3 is TGCGCCAGCAGCTTGGTTTCGGGAGGGTACACAGATACGCAGTATTTT.

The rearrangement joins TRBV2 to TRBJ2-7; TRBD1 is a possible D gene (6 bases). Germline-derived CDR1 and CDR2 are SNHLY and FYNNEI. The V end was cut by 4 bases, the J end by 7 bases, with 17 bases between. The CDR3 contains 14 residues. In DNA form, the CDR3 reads TGTGCCAGCAGTGTCGAACAGGGAATAGGGGAGCAGTACTTC. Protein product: CASSVEQGIGEQYF.

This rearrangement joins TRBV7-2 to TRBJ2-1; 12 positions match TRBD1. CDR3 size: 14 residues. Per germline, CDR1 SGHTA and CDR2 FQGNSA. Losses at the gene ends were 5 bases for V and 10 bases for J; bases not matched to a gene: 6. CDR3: CASSPGTGGREQFF. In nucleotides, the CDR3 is TGTGCCAGCAGCCCAGGGACAGGGGGCAGGGAGCAGTTCTTC.

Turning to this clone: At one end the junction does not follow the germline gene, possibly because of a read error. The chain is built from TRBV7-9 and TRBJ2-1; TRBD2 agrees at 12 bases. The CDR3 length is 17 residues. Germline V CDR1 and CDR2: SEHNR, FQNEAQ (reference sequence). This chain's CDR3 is CSSSFSPGLAGYNEQFF. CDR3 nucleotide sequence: TGTTCCAGCAGCTTCTCACCGGGACTAGCGGGTTACAATGAGCAGTTCTTC.

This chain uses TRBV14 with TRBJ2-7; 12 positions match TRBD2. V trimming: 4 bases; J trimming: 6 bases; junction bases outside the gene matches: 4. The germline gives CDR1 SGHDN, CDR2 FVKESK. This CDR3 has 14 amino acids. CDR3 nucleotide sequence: TGTGCCAGCAGCCCGACTAGCGGGAGACGCGAGCAGTACTTC. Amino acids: CASSPTSGRREQYF.

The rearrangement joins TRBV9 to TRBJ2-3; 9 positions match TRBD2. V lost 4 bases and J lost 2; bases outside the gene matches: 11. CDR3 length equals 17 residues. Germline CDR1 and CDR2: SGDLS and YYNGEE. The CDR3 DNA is TGTGCCAGCAGCAGAGGCTCCGGACTAGCGTCCACAGATACGCAGTATTTT. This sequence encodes CASSRGSGLASTDTQYF.

CDR3 protein: CATSRQALLSYEQYF. Written as DNA, the CDR3 is TGTGCCACCAGCAGGCAGGCCCTTCTTTCCTACGAGCAGTACTTC. This chain joins TRBV15 and TRBJ2-5; D gene uncertain. The J call is uncertain, as TRBJ2-7 better fits the DNA end. CDR1 LNHNV and CDR2 YYDKDF come from the germline V gene (reference sequence). CDR3 length: 15 amino acids.

In DNA, the CDR3 is TGTGCCAGCACCCGACTCATTGGGACAACTGAAGCTTTCTTT. Translated, it gives CASTRLIGTTEAFF. The chain carries TRBV27 and TRBJ1-1, with D maybe TRBD1 (6 bases). The CDR3 contains 14 residues. V dropped 7 bases and J dropped 5 bases, with 17 bases sitting between them. Germline V gene sequence: CDR1 MNHEY, CDR2 SMNVEV (reference sequence).

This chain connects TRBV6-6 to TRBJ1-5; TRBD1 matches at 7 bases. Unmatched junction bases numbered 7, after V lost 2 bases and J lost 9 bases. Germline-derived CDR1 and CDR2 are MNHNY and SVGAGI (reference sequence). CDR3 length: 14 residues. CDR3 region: CASSYETGWWPQHF. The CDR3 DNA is TGTGCCAGCAGTTACGAGACAGGGTGGTGGCCCCAGCATTTT.

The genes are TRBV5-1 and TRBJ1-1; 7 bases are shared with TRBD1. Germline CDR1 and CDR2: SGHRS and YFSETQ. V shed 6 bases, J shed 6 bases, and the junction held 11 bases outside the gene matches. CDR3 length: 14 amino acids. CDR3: CASTPTGVLAEAFF. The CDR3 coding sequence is TGCGCCAGCACCCCAACAGGGGTCCTTGCTGAAGCTTTCTTT.

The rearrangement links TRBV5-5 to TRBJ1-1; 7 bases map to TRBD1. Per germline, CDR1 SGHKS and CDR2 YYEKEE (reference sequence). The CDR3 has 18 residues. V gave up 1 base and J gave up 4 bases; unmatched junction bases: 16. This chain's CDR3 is CASSLPMILRDSSTEAFF. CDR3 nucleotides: TGTGCCAGCAGCTTGCCCATGATCTTGAGGGACAGTTCCACTGAAGCTTTCTTT.

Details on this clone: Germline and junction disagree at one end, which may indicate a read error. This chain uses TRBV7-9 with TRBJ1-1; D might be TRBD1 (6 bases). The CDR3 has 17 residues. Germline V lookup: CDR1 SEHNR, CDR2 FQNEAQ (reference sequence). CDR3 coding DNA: TGTTCCAGCAGCCCGCGGACAGCCCAAAAGGTCCCTGATGAAGCTTTCTTT. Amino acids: CSSSPRTAQKVPDEAFF.

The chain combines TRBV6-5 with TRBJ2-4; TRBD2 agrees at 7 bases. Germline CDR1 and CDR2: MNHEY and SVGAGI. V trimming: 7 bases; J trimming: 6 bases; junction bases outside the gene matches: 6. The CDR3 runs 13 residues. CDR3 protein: CASKGEGRNIQYF. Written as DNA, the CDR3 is TGTGCCAGCAAAGGGGAGGGCAGAAACATTCAGTACTTC.

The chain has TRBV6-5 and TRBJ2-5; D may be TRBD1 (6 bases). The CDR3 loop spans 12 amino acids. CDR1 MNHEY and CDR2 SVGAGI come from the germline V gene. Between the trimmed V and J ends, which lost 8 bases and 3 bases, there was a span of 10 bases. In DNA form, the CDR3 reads TGTGCCAGCTCGACAGGAAAAGAGACCCAGTACTTC. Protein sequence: CASSTGKETQYF.

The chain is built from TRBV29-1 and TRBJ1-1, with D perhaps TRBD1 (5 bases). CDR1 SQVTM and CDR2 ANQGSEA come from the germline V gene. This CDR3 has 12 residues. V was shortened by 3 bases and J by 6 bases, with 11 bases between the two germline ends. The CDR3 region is CSVDRANAEAFF. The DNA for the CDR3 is TGCAGCGTTGACAGGGCCAACGCTGAAGCTTTCTTT.

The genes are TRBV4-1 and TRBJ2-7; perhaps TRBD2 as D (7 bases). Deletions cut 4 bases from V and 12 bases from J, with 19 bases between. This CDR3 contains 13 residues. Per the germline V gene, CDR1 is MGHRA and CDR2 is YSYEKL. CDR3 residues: CASSPLGGAGWYF. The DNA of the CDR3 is TGCGCCAGCAGCCCCCTGGGGGGGGCGGGCTGGTACTTC.

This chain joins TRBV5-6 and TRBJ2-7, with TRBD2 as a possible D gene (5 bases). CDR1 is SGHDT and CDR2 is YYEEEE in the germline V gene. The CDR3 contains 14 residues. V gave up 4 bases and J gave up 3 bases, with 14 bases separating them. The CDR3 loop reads CASSRPSGVYEQYF. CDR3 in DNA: TGTGCCAGCAGCCGGCCGAGCGGAGTCTACGAGCAGTACTTC.

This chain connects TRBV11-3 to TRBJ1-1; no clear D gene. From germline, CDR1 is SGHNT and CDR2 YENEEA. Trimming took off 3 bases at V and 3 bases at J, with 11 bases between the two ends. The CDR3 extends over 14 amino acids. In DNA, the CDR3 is TGTGCCAGCAGCTTCAGCGGGATAGACACTGAAGCTTTCTTT. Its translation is CASSFSGIDTEAFF.

Written as DNA, the CDR3 is TGTGCCAGCAGTTTAGGAGGGACAGGGGGTGGGAGCTATGGCTACACCTTC. Translated, it gives CASSLGGTGGGSYGYTF. The chain couples TRBV28 to TRBJ1-2; 11 bases fit TRBD1. The CDR3 runs to 17 residues. V lost 2 bases to trimming and J lost 4 bases; unmatched junction nucleotides: 9. Germline CDR1 and CDR2: MDHEN and SYDVKM.

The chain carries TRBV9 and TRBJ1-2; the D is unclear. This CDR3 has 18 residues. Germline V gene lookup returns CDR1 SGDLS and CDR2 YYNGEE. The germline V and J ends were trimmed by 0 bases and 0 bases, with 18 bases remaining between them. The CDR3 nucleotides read TGTGCCAGCAGCGTAGATCGGGGAGCGCAGACTTCTAACTATGGCTACACCTTC. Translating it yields CASSVDRGAQTSNYGYTF.

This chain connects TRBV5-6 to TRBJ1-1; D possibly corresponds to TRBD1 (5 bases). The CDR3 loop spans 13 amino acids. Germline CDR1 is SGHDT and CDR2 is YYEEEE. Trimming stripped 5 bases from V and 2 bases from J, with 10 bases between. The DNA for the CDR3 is TGTGCCAGCAGACGCGACAGTAACACTGAAGCTTTCTTT. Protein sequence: CASRRDSNTEAFF.